This entry features one T cell receptor beta chain sequence. What it recognizes is unknown. It was from roughly 20-30 mg of unsorted bulk tissue that RNA and DNA were co-extracted. Treatment-naive at the time, the patients had chronic HBV infection. This record belongs to a study of tumor-infiltrating lymphocytes in primary liver carcinoma. As for the study in general: Tumors, staged T1-T3 N0M0, spanned 4.2 to 10 cm.

CDR1 and CDR2 from the germline V gene are SNHLY and FYNNEI. This CDR3 has 12 amino acids. Trimming took off 11 bases at V and 0 bases at J, with 11 bases between the two ends. TCR beta cDNA came from approximately 0.55 ug total RNA, primed with a constant-region primer. Investigators got TCR beta libraries out of three nested multiplex PCR rounds, done with slightly modified ARM-PCR. The first two PCR rounds used TRBV1-TRBV30 primers with a Cbeta primer, approximately 10 cycles each. TCRdb used MiXCR to reprocess the multiplex PCR reads, holding one entry per CDR3 protein. Among roughly 120,000 distinct CDR3 sequences listed, approximately 71% were seen once. Study-wide results and limits: When set against blood, tumors had a significantly higher top-250-clone fraction (p = 0.039).

V and J are TRBV2 and TRBJ2-7, with a tentative D call TRBD1 (5 bases). The TCR originated in a woman aged 55 to 70 with primary liver carcinoma and hepatitis B virus infection. Sequences were obtained from tumor-adjacent normal liver tissue. This CDR3 is CAGQEDSYEQYF. CDR3 DNA sequence: TGTGCCGGACAAGAGGACTCCTACGAGCAGTACTTC. Full variable domain (outside the CDR3, taken from reference TRBV2 and TRBJ2-7): EPEVTQTPSHQVTQMGQEVILRCVPISNHLYFYWYRQILGQKVEFLVSFYNNEISEKSEIFDDQFSVERPDGSNFTLKIRSTKLEDSAMYFCAGQEDSYEQYFGPGTRLTVT.